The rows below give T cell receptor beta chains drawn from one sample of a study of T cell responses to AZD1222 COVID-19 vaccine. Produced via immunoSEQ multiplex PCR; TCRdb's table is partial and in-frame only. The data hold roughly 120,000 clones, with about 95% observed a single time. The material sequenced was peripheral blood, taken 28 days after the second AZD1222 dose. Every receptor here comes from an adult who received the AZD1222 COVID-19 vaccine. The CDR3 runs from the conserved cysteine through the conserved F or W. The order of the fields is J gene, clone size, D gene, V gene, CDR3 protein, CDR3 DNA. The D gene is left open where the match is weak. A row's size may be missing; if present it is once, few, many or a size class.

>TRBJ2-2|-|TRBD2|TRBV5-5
CASSLSGNPGELFF
TGTGCCAGCAGTCTTAGCGGGAATCCCGGGGAGCTGTTTTTT
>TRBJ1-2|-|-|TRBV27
CASSLRPASLGYTF
TGTGCCAGCAGTCTACGCCCTGCAAGCTTAGGCTACACCTTC
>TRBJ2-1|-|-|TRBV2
CASKGHYGTQFF
TGTGCCAGCAAGGGACACTACGGGACGCAGTTCTTC
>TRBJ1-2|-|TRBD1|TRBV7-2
CASSLAITGVGYTF
TGTGCCAGCAGCTTAGCGATAACAGGGGTAGGCTACACCTTC
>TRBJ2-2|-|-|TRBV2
CASRPSIDTGELFF
TGTGCCAGCAGGCCCTCAATTGATACCGGGGAGCTGTTTTTT
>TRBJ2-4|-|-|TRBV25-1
CASVGENGKNIQYF
TGTGCCAGCGTAGGGGAAAATGGCAAAAACATTCAGTACTTC
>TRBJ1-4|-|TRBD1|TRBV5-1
CASSARDRAFSEKLFF
TGCGCCAGCAGCGCCCGGGACAGGGCCTTTAGTGAAAAACTGTTTTTT
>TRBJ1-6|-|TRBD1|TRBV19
CASTFQGALNSPLHF
TGTGCCAGTACCTTCCAGGGGGCGCTTAATTCACCCCTCCACTTT
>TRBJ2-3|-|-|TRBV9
CASSVGVGDTDTQYF
TGTGCCAGCAGCGTAGGGGTGGGAGACACAGATACGCAGTATTTT
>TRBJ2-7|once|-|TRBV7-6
CASSPGDEQYF
TGTGCCAGCAGCCCGGGTGACGAGCAGTACTTC
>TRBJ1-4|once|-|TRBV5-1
CASSPRDINEKLFF
TGCGCCAGCAGCCCTAGGGACATAAATGAAAAACTGTTTTTT
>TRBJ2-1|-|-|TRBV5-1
CASSTGPDEQFF
TGCGCCAGCAGCACGGGCCCGGATGAGCAGTTCTTC
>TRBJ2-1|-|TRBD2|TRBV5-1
CASSPGGALYNEQFF
TGCGCCAGCAGCCCGGGGGGGGCCCTATACAATGAGCAGTTCTTC
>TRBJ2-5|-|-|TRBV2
CASTGTGLNQETQYF
TGTGCCAGCACCGGAACGGGACTGAACCAAGAGACCCAGTACTTC
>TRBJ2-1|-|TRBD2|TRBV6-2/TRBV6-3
CASSQLAGVNNEQFF
TGTGCCAGCAGTCAGCTAGCGGGGGTGAACAATGAGCAGTTCTTC
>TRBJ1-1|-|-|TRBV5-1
CASREDGTEAFF
TGCGCCAGCAGGGAGGACGGCACTGAAGCTTTCTTT
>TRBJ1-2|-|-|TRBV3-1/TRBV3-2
CASSQEQDIYGYTF
TGTGCCAGCAGCCAAGAGCAGGACATCTATGGCTACACCTTC
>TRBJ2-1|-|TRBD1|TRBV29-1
CSVLAETGNNEQFF
TGCAGCGTTTTAGCCGAGACAGGGAACAATGAGCAGTTCTTC
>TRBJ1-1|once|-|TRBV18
CASSPNRNTEAFF
TGTGCCAGCTCCCCAAACAGGAACACTGAAGCTTTCTTT
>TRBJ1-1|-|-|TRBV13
CASSLTRPEAFF
TGTGCCAGCAGCTTAACGAGGCCTGAAGCTTTCTTT
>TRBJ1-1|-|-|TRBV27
CASSLRGGTEAFF
TGTGCCAGCAGTTTAAGGGGGGGCACTGAAGCTTTCTTT
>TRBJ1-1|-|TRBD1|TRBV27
CATNPWTGENTEAFF
TGTGCCACCAACCCATGGACAGGAGAGAACACTGAAGCTTTCTTT
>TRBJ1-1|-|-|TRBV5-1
CASRTGMNTEAFF
TGCGCCAGCAGGACAGGTATGAACACTGAAGCTTTCTTT
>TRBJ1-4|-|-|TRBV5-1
CASSFLTGTPRGGNEKLFF
TGCGCCAGCAGCTTTCTGACCGGGACCCCGCGCGGAGGGAATGAAAAACTGTTTTTT
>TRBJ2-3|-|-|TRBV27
CASYWGRGRTDTQYF
TGTGCCAGCTATTGGGGCCGAGGACGCACAGATACGCAGTATTTT
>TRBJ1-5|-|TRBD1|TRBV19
CASSMPIWTGGGYEPQHF
TGTGCCAGTAGTATGCCTATATGGACAGGGGGCGGATATGAGCCCCAGCATTTT